This is a list of T cell receptor beta chains from one sample in a study of T-cell reconstitution after alpha-beta-depleted transplantation in children. TCRdb re-called the PCR reads with MiXCR, one entry per CDR3 protein. In the table there are some 350,000 distinct CDR3 sequences, 10% of which are singletons. The sequenced sample was PBMCs from the stem cell graft donor, obtained from the stem cell graft. These receptors were obtained from a human donor who donated a stem cell graft to a child with acute lymphoblastic leukemia. Each CDR3 is given with its conserved first and last residue. The D gene is left open where the match is weak. The size of a clone is reported for some rows only, either as once, few or many, or as a class for expanded clones.

TRBV30	TRBJ1-2	NA	few	TGTGCCTGGGCGGGGCCTGACGACAACTATGGCTACACCTTC	CAWAGPDDNYGYTF
TRBV12-3/TRBV12-4	TRBJ2-1	NA	few	TGTGCCAGCAGTTTAAGTGGCAAGTACAATGAGCAGTTCTTC	CASSLSGKYNEQFF
TRBV7-8	TRBJ2-1	TRBD2	few	TGTGCCAGCAGCTTAGACCCGGGAGGGCAGTTCTTC	CASSLDPGGQFF
TRBV9	TRBJ2-5	NA	few	TGTGCCAGCATCTATATGCCCAGTCGAGAGACCCAGTACTTC	CASIYMPSRETQYF
TRBV24-1	TRBJ2-2	NA	few	TGTGCCACCAGTGTTGGAACAGTAGGTGCCGGGGAGCTGTTTTTT	CATSVGTVGAGELFF
TRBV6-1	TRBJ2-5	TRBD2	NA	TGTGCCAGCAGCTCCCGGACTAGCGAAGAGACCCAGTACTTC	CASSSRTSEETQYF
TRBV9	TRBJ1-2	NA	few	TGTGCCAGTCAGGCTAACTATGGCTACACCTTC	CASQANYGYTF
TRBV4-2	TRBJ1-3	NA	NA	TGTGCCAGCAGCCAAGAGGCGGCAGGGATCGGTGGAAACACCATATATTTT	CASSQEAAGIGGNTIYF
TRBV12-3/TRBV12-4	TRBJ2-7	NA	NA	TGTGCCAGCAGCCCCCATGAGTGGGGTTCCGTCTACGAGCAGTACTTC	CASSPHEWGSVYEQYF
TRBV2	TRBJ2-5	NA	many	TGTGCCAGCAGTTCATCGGAGACCCAGTACTTC	CASSSSETQYF
TRBV6-2/TRBV6-3	TRBJ2-1	NA	few	TGTGCCAGCATTCGAGCGGCCCCGCTCTCCTACAATGAGCAGTTCTTC	CASIRAAPLSYNEQFF
TRBV7-3	TRBJ2-1	NA	NA	TGTGCCAGCAGCTTATATCCCTCCGGGACTCTCCCCTACAATGAGCAGTTCTTC	CASSLYPSGTLPYNEQFF
TRBV20-1	TRBJ2-2	NA	NA	TGCAGTGCTCGGACACCGAACACCGGGGAGCTGTTTTTT	CSARTPNTGELFF
TRBV19	TRBJ1-5	NA	once	TGTGCCAGTAAAACTAGCAATCAGCCCCAGCATTTT	CASKTSNQPQHF
TRBV5-1	TRBJ2-7	TRBD1	NA	TGCGCCAGCAGCGCAGGGGGCTCCTACGAGCAGTACTTC	CASSAGGSYEQYF
TRBV7-2	TRBJ1-5	NA	NA	TGTGCCAGCAGCTTAAGGAGAGGGCAGCCCCAGCATTTT	CASSLRRGQPQHF
TRBV29-1	TRBJ2-1	NA	NA	TGCAGCGTTGAAGATCTCACCAGTGTTAGCGACTACTCCTACAATGAGCAGTTCTTC	CSVEDLTSVSDYSYNEQFF
TRBV7-2	TRBJ2-1	TRBD2	NA	TGTGCCAGCAGCTTTCCACTAGCGGGACTAGATGAGCAGTTCTTC	CASSFPLAGLDEQFF
TRBV4-1	TRBJ2-7	NA	NA	TGCGCCAGCAGCCTTACGGTAGCGGAGACCTACGAGCAGTACTTC	CASSLTVAETYEQYF
TRBV5-1	TRBJ2-7	TRBD1	few	TGCGCCAGCAGCCCGGACGGGACAGGGTACTCAACCTACGAGCAGTACTTC	CASSPDGTGYSTYEQYF